This TCR beta chain emerged from a study of cytomegalovirus exposure and HLA in healthy donors. Whole-study results and caveats: V- and J-gene trimming in TCR beta was tied to a missense DCLRE1C variant by an analysis performed later.

The PCR made use of 60 Vbeta and 13 Jbeta primers. Assay: immunoSEQ multiplex PCR; the TCRdb copy retains only in-frame clones and omits some. The sample yields fewer than 120,000 clones, roughly 80% seen once. This clone turned up a few times. Its matching antigen is unknown. The CDR3 spans 14 residues. Germline lookup yields CDR1 SGDLS and CDR2 YYNGEE. J lost 7 bases, V lost 1 base, and 5 bases had no gene match. The chain carries TRBV9 and TRBJ1-2; TRBD1 matches at 9 bases. The sequence was collected from a woman aged 25 to 45 in good health and CMV-seronegative. Sequenced: PBMCs. The CDR3: CASSVKQGASGYTF. As DNA, the CDR3 is TGTGCCAGCAGCGTAAAACAGGGGGCGAGTGGCTACACCTTC.